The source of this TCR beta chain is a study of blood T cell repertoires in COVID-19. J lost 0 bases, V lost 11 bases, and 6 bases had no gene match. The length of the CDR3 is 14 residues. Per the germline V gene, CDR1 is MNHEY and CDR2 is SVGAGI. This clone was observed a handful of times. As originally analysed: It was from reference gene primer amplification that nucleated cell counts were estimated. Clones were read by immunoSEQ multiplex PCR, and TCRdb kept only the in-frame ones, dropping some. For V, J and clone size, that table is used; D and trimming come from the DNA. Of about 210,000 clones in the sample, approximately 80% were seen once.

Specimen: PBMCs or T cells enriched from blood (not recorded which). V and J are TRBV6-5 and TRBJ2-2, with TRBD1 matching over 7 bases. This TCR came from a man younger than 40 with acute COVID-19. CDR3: CAGGQLTNTGELFF. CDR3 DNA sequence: TGTGCCGGGGGACAGCTAACGAACACCGGGGAGCTGTTTTTT.